The clone carrying this TCR beta chain appeared many times. Its antigen is as yet unknown. TCRdb independently ran MiXCR on the 5' RACE reads; one entry per CDR3 protein. The sample shows approximately 56,000 distinct CDR3 sequences, about 15% of them seen only once. The data were obtained in a study of early T cells in non-severe SARS-CoV-2 infection. Study summary: Bulk RNA taken from unsorted whole blood was sequenced, leaving chains unpaired.

The study, taken as a whole, reports: A preference for anti-spike CD8 responses marked VDJdb matching, which missed private and CD4 specificities.

Between the trimmed V and J ends, which lost 4 bases and 9 bases, there was a span of 7 bases. Per the germline V gene, CDR1 is SGHTA and CDR2 is FQGTGA. The CDR3 is made up of 12 amino acids. The material was whole blood, obtained at baseline. The origin of this receptor is an adult who was a healthcare worker with PCR-confirmed SARS-CoV-2 infection or an uninfected control (not recorded which). This chain links TRBV7-3 with TRBJ1-6; D gene ambiguous. Written as DNA, the CDR3 is TGTGCCAGCAGCTCGGGAGGTTCACCCCTCCACTTT. It yields the protein CASSSGGSPLHF.